This TCR beta chain was found in a study of cytomegalovirus exposure and HLA in healthy donors. This clone turned up a few times. What it recognizes is unknown. Germline and junction disagree at one end, which may indicate a read error. General study points: Later analysis revealed greater clonal expansion in HLA-associated TCR beta chains than in equally common others. A previous analysis found most TCR beta V segments productive roughly 90% or roughly 30% of the time.

Germline V gene lookup returns CDR1 SNHLY and CDR2 FYNNEI. This CDR3 is built from 17 residues. The PCR was carried out with 60 Vbeta primers and 13 Jbeta primers. As processed by the authors: An analysis performed later counted about 80 million unique TCR beta chains (approximately 11 million of them shared). Data came from immunoSEQ multiplex PCR; TCRdb stores just in-frame clones and leaves some out. D and trimming come from the DNA, and the V and J calls and clone size come from that table. Among roughly 52,000 clones listed, roughly 60% were seen once. The clonotype comes from a human donor in good health. Specimen: PBMCs. J is TRBJ1-2 and V is TRBV2; 9 positions agree with TRBD1. The CDR3 loop is CASSYLPAPGQGIGYPF. The CDR3 DNA reads as TGTGCCAGCAGTTACCTTCCTGCACCGGGACAGGGTATTGGCTACCCCTTC.